This T cell receptor (beta chain) was identified during a study of blood T cell repertoires in COVID-19. V lost 5 bases to trimming and J lost 4 bases, with 11 bases between them. This CDR3 region has 14 residues. Germline assignment: CDR1 SNHLY and CDR2 FYNNEI. In the original workflow: How many nucleated cells were present was estimated from reference gene primer amplification. Profiling relied on immunoSEQ multiplex PCR, and the TCRdb table lists in-frame clones only, not all of them. That table is the source of V, J and clone size, and D and trimming were worked out from the DNA. This repertoire shows approximately 99,000 clones, more than 70% found once; its top ten account for less than 20%.

J is TRBJ2-2 and V is TRBV2; possible D gene TRBD1, 6 bases. This sequence was found in a human donor in a cohort sampled during active COVID-19. The sample taken for sequencing was peripheral blood. The CDR3 reads CASSPWDTTGELFF. CDR3 DNA: TGTGCCAGCAGTCCGTGGGACACCACCGGGGAGCTGTTTTTT. The full variable domain, its missing parts supplied by reference TRBV2 and TRBJ2-2, is EPEVTQTPSHQVTQMGQEVILRCVPISNHLYFYWYRQILGQKVEFLVSFYNNEISEKSEIFDDQFSVERPDGSNFTLKIRSTKLEDSAMYFCASSPWDTTGELFFGEGSRLTVL.